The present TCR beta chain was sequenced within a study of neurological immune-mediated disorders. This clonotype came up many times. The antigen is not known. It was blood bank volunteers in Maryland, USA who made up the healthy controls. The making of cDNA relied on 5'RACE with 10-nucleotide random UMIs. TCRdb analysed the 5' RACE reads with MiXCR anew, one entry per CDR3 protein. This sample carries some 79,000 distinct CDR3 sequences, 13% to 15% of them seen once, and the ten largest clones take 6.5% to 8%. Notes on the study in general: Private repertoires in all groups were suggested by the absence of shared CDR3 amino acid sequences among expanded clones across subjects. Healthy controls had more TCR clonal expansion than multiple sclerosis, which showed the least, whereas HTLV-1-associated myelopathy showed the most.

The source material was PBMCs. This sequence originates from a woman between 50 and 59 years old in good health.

Here the CDR3 reads CSAPDYNEQFF. The CDR3 DNA reads as TGCAGTGCCCCCGACTACAATGAGCAGTTCTTC. The genes are TRBV20-1 and TRBJ2-1; D is unresolved. Germline-derived CDR1 and CDR2 are DFQATT and SNEGSKA (reference sequence). V was trimmed by 6 bases and J by 3 bases, leaving 6 bases between them. The CDR3 sequence is 11 residues long.